In this sample, the clone carrying this T cell receptor (beta chain) turned up a few times. The antigen remains unidentified. Deletions cut 0 bases from V and 1 base from J, with 5 bases between. The CDR3 covers 15 residues. Germline V gives CDR1 SGHNT, CDR2 YYREEE (reference sequence). Sequenced by immunoSEQ multiplex PCR; TCRdb stores in-frame clones only, minus some. The sample has about 65,000 clones; 80% to 90% are singletons. Time point reported: week 35, safety follow-up. Alongside topical imiquimod, each dose of vaccine comprised 300 ug of mutant IDH1 20-mer peptide. This sample was taken from a study of a mutant IDH1 vaccine in newly diagnosed glioma. Turning to the study itself: Beginning 4-6 weeks after radiotherapy alone, or with temozolomide cycles, vaccination took place. Former treatment meant radiotherapy, temozolomide, or both; the majority had gotten both. In the visit schedule, V12 fell in week 35, while V13 fell in week 47. General study points: No link was apparently found between pseudoprogression and changes in top peripheral T cell clonotypes.

This sample comprised PBMCs, obtained from a glioma patient whose treatment included an IDH1 peptide vaccine. The genes are TRBV5-4 and TRBJ2-6; D is perhaps TRBD1 (5 bases). The sequence was collected from a man between 40 and 49 years old with glioma. The CDR3 DNA reads as TGTGCCAGCAGCTTGGCAGGGTCTGGGGCCAACGTCCTGACTTTC. The encoded protein is CASSLAGSGANVLTF.